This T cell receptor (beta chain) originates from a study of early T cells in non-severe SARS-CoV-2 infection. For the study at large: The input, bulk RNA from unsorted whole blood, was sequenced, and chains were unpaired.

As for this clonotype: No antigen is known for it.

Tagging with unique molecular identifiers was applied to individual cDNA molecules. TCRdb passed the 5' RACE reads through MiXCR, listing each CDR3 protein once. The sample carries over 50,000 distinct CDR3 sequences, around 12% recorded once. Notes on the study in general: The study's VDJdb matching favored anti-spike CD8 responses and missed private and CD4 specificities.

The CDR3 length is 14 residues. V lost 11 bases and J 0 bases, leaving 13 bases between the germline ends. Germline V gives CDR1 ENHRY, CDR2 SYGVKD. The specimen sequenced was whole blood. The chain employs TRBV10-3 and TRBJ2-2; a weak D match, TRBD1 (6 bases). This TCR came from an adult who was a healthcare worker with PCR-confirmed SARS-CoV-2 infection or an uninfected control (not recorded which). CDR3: CAAFGTPNTGELFF. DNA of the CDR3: TGTGCCGCCTTCGGGACACCGAACACCGGGGAGCTGTTTTTT.